The 23 T cell receptor beta chains below were found in one sample sequenced in a study of regulatory T cells in long-lasting Graves disease. Time point given: persistent/refractory GD, antithyroid drugs over 5 years with positive TRAb. The TCR library was made from RNA that had been extracted from PBMCs in TRIzol. Assembly of TCR beta libraries relied on iRepertoire HTBI primers together with Arm-PCR of CDR3 regions. TCRdb fed the multiplex PCR reads into MiXCR, producing one record per CDR3 protein. The table shows some 330,000 distinct CDR3 sequences, with roughly 23% occurring only once. The sequenced sample was peripheral blood mononuclear cells (PBMCs), obtained when the disease was refractory, from a patient treated with antithyroid drugs. The origin of the receptors is a woman in her forties with Graves disease.

This chain uses TRBV13 with TRBJ2-3; D call uncertain. Germline values: CDR1 PRHDT, CDR2 FYEKMQ (reference sequence). CDR3 length equals 13 residues. The V and J ends lost 5 bases and 0 bases respectively, with 6 bases between them. DNA of the CDR3: TGTGCCAGCAGCACCGAAAGCACAGATACGCAGTATTTT. Translating it yields CASSTESTDTQYF.

Regarding this clonotype: A much larger clone sits a single nucleotide away, making a read error possible. The rearrangement joins TRBV7-2 to TRBJ1-5; 8 nucleotides align to TRBD1. The CDR3 length is 15 residues. V dropped 1 base and J dropped 4; count of bases not matched to a gene: 3. CDR1 and CDR2 (germline): SGHTA, FQGNSA. The DNA of the CDR3 is TGTGCCAGCAGCTTAGATAGGACAGGGAATCAGCCCCAGCATTTT. Residues: CASSLDRTGNQPQHF.

This rearrangement joins TRBV20-1 to TRBJ2-3, with 10 bases that match TRBD2. Germline assignment: CDR1 DFQATT and CDR2 SNEGSKA (reference sequence). The CDR3 loop spans 15 amino acids. With 3 bases clipped from V and 6 bases from J, the junction kept 9 bases outside the gene matches. CDR3 sequence: CSASALAGEGDTQYF. CDR3 in DNA: TGCAGTGCTAGCGCGCTAGCGGGAGAGGGCGATACGCAGTATTTT.

This clonotype was detected ten times or more. The chain carries TRBV11-2 and TRBJ2-7; 8 nucleotides line up with TRBD2. The CDR3 has 16 amino acids. Looked up from germline, CDR1 is SGHAT and CDR2 is FQNNGV. After removal of 1 base from V and 5 bases from J, the junction contained 10 bases not matched to a gene. The CDR3 region has the DNA TGTGCCAGCAGCTTAGTTTCTCTAGCGGGTAATGACGAGCAGTACTTC. The encoded protein is CASSLVSLAGNDEQYF.

This clonotype appeared many times. The rearrangement uses TRBV6-1 and TRBJ1-5; no clear D gene. Germline CDR1 is MNHNS and CDR2 is SASEGT. The CDR3 is made up of 14 amino acids. Deletions cut 5 bases from V and 0 bases from J, with 8 bases between. The chain's CDR3 is CASSPIYSNQPQHF. CDR3 nucleotides: TGTGCCAGCAGTCCGATCTATAGCAATCAGCCCCAGCATTTT.

This sequence joins TRBV29-1 and TRBJ2-1; 9 bases line up with TRBD1. Germline-derived CDR1 and CDR2 are SQVTM and ANQGSEA. The J segment lost 2 bases and the V segment lost 2 bases, leaving 4 bases of the junction unmatched. The CDR3 spans 15 residues. Here the CDR3 DNA reads TGCAGCGTTGAATGGGGACAGGGACCCTACAATGAGCAGTTCTTC. It yields the protein CSVEWGQGPYNEQFF.

This clonotype was seen repeatedly, ten times or more. The chain combines TRBV6-1 with TRBJ1-5, with no clear D. The germline CDR1 and CDR2 sequences are MNHNS and SASEGT. The CDR3 has 14 residues. V was shortened by 6 bases and J by 3 bases, with 12 bases between the two germline ends. CDR3 in DNA: TGTGCCAGCAGCAGTGGACGGTACAATCAGCCCCAGCATTTT. Its translation is CASSSGRYNQPQHF.

This clonotype occurred many times. The J gene is TRBJ1-1, the V gene TRBV11-2; no clear D. V was shortened by 5 bases and J by 3 bases, with 7 bases between the two germline ends. CDR3 length: 12 residues. Germline assignment: CDR1 SGHAT and CDR2 FQNNGV. Written as DNA, the CDR3 is TGTGCCAGCAGCCTGAGACACACTGAAGCTTTCTTT. Amino acids: CASSLRHTEAFF.

This clonotype was seen just once. Relative to the germline gene, one junction end is altered; a read error may explain this. This chain connects TRBV7-9 to TRBJ1-1; 8 nucleotides match TRBD1. The CDR3 has 13 amino acids. Germline CDR1 SEHNR, CDR2 FQNEAQ (reference sequence). Here the CDR3 reads CVSSVDRGREAFF. Here the CDR3 DNA reads TGTGTCAGCAGCGTCGACAGGGGCCGTGAAGCTTTCTTT. The whole variable domain, filled in from reference TRBV7-9 and TRBJ1-1, reads DTGVSQNPRHKITKRGQNVTFRCDPISEHNRLYWYRQTLGQGPEFLTYFQNEAQLEKSRLLSDRFSAERPKGSFSTLEIQRTEQGDSAMYLCVSSVDRGREAFFGQGTRLTVV.

Many counts were recorded for this clonotype. J is TRBJ2-7 and V is TRBV29-1; 9 bases line up with TRBD1. Germline V CDR1 and CDR2: SQVTM, ANQGSEA. The CDR3 consists of 15 residues. V lost 1 base, J lost 3 bases, and 7 bases stayed unmatched. This chain's CDR3 is CSVEVGTGNGYEQYF. DNA for the CDR3: TGCAGCGTTGAAGTCGGGACAGGGAATGGCTACGAGCAGTACTTC.

This clonotype was detected ten times or more. The gene calls are TRBV19 and TRBJ1-1, with TRBD1 as a possible D gene (6 bases). The CDR3 loop spans 15 amino acids. Deletions cut 3 bases from V and 4 bases from J, with 15 bases between. Germline assignment: CDR1 LNHDA and CDR2 SQIVND (reference sequence). The CDR3 spells CASSIGQQGATEAFF. CDR3 in DNA: TGTGCCAGTAGTATCGGGCAACAGGGAGCCACTGAAGCTTTCTTT.

The CDR3 loop is CASSLCSGSPLHF. The DNA for the CDR3 is TGCGCCAGCAGCTTGTGCAGTGGCTCACCCCTCCACTTT. The rearrangement uses TRBV5-1 and TRBJ1-6; D gene unclear. The V gene's germline CDR1 is SGHRS and CDR2 YFSETQ. Trimming removed 1 base from V and 10 bases from J, with 9 bases in between. This CDR3 has 13 residues. The complete variable domain, with remaining parts taken from reference TRBV5-1 and TRBJ1-6, reads KAGVTQTPRYLIKTRGQQVTLSCSPISGHRSVSWYQQTPGQGLQFLFEYFSETQRNKGNFPGRFSGRQFSNSRSEMNVSTLELGDSALYLCASSLCSGSPLHFGNGTRLTVT.

Many counts were recorded for this clonotype. The chain recombines TRBV6-1 with TRBJ1-1; D possibly corresponds to TRBD1 (5 bases). V was clipped by 5 bases and J by 9 bases, with 19 bases between them. CDR3 length: 14 amino acids. Germline V gene sequence: CDR1 MNHNS, CDR2 SASEGT. CDR3 sequence (DNA): TGTGCCAGCAGTCTAGTGCAGGGCAGACGGAAAGCTTTCTTT. Translating gives CASSLVQGRRKAFF.

This chain uses TRBV6-1 with TRBJ2-7, with D possibly called TRBD1 or TRBD2 (6 bases each). This CDR3 is built from 14 residues. Germline values: CDR1 MNHNS, CDR2 SASEGT. V was pared by 6 bases and J by 0 bases, with 12 bases between. CDR3 loop: CASSLEGGSYEQYF. The DNA for the CDR3 is TGTGCCAGCAGCCTGGAGGGGGGCTCCTACGAGCAGTACTTC.

The table lists this clonotype with many counts. V and J are TRBV28 and TRBJ1-5; 9 positions match TRBD1. Trimming took 5 bases from V and 7 from J; bases not matched to a gene: 9. Germline CDR1 reads MDHEN; CDR2 reads SYDVKM. The CDR3 is 15 residues long. CDR3 loop: CASSAPDRGRQPQHF. CDR3 coding DNA: TGTGCCAGCAGTGCTCCGGACAGGGGTCGACAGCCCCAGCATTTT.

As concerns this clonotype: A much more abundant neighbour one base away suggests this may be a read error. The chain recombines TRBV6-1 with TRBJ2-2; tentative D call: TRBD2 (6 bases). Germline CDR1 reads MNHNS; CDR2 reads SASEGT. The CDR3 loop spans 11 amino acids. The CDR3 coding sequence is TGTGCCAGCAGCACGGTCGGGGGGCTGTTTTTT. Protein: CASSTVGGLFF.

Many counts were recorded for this clonotype. J is TRBJ2-5 and V is TRBV7-3; 8 nucleotides line up with TRBD2. Germline V gene lookup returns CDR1 SGHTA and CDR2 FQGTGA. The CDR3 runs 16 residues. The V gene end was trimmed by 3 bases and the J gene end by 2 bases; junction bases not matched to a gene: 8. The CDR3 DNA reads as TGTGCCAGCAGCTTGGGCGATGGCGGGAGGCAAGAGACCCAGTACTTC. Amino acids: CASSLGDGGRQETQYF. The complete variable domain, with remaining parts taken from reference TRBV7-3 and TRBJ2-5, reads GAGVSQTPSNKVTEKGKYVELRCDPISGHTALYWYRQSLGQGPEFLIYFQGTGAADDSGLPNDRFFAVRPEGSVSTLKIQRTERGDSAVYLCASSLGDGGRQETQYFGPGTRLLVL.

This clonotype has at least ten counts. This sequence joins TRBV2 and TRBJ2-5, with 7 bases identical to TRBD2. V lost 7 bases, J lost 9 bases, and 14 bases stayed unmatched. The CDR3 is made up of 14 amino acids. The germline V gene encodes CDR1 SNHLY and CDR2 FYNNEI. CDR3 amino acids: CASTEEGGRSSQYF. Here the CDR3 DNA reads TGTGCCAGCACCGAAGAGGGAGGGAGATCGTCCCAGTACTTC.

This sequence joins TRBV10-3 and TRBJ2-7; D is uncertain. This CDR3 has 13 amino acids. Germline loops: CDR1 ENHRY, CDR2 SYGVKD. The V gene lost 4 bases and the J gene lost 2 bases, with 9 bases spanning the gap. The CDR3: CAISVGFPYEQYF. Here the CDR3 DNA reads TGTGCCATCAGTGTGGGCTTTCCCTACGAGCAGTACTTC.

The chain carries TRBV20-1 and TRBJ2-2; no reliable D call. CDR1 and CDR2 from the germline V gene are DFQATT and SNEGSKA (reference sequence). The germline V and J ends were trimmed by 7 bases and 1 base, with 4 bases remaining between them. This CDR3 contains 11 residues. CDR3 DNA sequence: TGCAGTGTTCTGAACACCGGGGAGCTGTTTTTT. Protein product: CSVLNTGELFF.

Regarding this clonotype: Given a much more abundant clone one base away, this may be a read error. Since the CDR3 does not end with the conserved phenylalanine or tryptophan, this likely comes from a read error. This chain joins TRBV28 and TRBJ2-1; D is possibly TRBD1 or TRBD2 (5 bases each). The CDR3 covers 15 residues. Looked up from germline, CDR1 is MDHEN and CDR2 is SYDVKM. Between the trimmed V and J ends, which lost 5 bases and 3 bases, there was a span of 14 bases. The DNA of the CDR3 is TGTGCCAGCAGTCCTGGGACCACGGGCTACAATGAGCAGTTCTCC. Translated, it gives CASSPGTTGYNEQFS.

CDR3 sequence: CASIRGNYRGYTF. CDR3 nucleotides: TGTGCCAGCATCCGCGGGAATTATAGGGGCTACACCTTC. This chain links TRBV28 with TRBJ1-2, with D unclear. The CDR3 has 13 residues. From germline, CDR1 is MDHEN and CDR2 SYDVKM. Trimming stripped 7 bases from V and 8 bases from J, with 17 bases between.

This clonotype appeared a few times. The chain combines TRBV3-1 with TRBJ1-4; D unresolved. CDR3 size: 18 residues. V was cut by 1 base and J by 6 bases, with 21 bases left in between. Germline lookup yields CDR1 LGHDT and CDR2 YNNKEL (reference sequence). The CDR3: CASSQAPREAQRDEKLFF. CDR3 bases: TGTGCCAGCAGCCAAGCTCCCCGGGAGGCCCAACGGGATGAAAAACTGTTTTTT.